This is a list of T cell receptor beta chains from one sample in a study of technical replicates of blood from a few donors. TCRdb keeps only in-frame clones here, not all; method: immunoSEQ multiplex PCR. The data show 84,000 or so clones, with roughly 94% seen just once and 0.25% held by the top ten. Sequencing was carried out using T cells isolated from PBMCs. These receptors originate from a human donor in good health. The CDR3 runs from the conserved cysteine through the conserved F or W.

v_call	j_call	cdr3_aa
TRBV28	TRBJ1-3	CASTLEAESGNTIYF
TRBV7-9	TRBJ1-1	CASSPTGRTFTEAFF
TRBV2	TRBJ2-7	CASSVGQGPYEQYF
TRBV7-2	TRBJ2-3	CASSLSGVTDTQYF
TRBV5-1	TRBJ2-1	CASSFRRGPGNEQFF
TRBV9	TRBJ2-1	CASSGTSGPNEQFF
TRBV5-1	TRBJ2-5	CASSLGQVGETQYF
TRBV4-1	TRBJ2-7	CASSPQILGHFYEQYF
TRBV11-2	TRBJ1-6	CASNVGDRGSPLHF
TRBV5-5	TRBJ2-3	CASSWTPYTDTQYF
TRBV5-4	TRBJ2-7	CASSEPGQGGYEQYF
TRBV10-3	TRBJ2-3	CAISAGLAIDVDTQYF
TRBV18	TRBJ2-7	CASSPPSSSGFEQYF
TRBV18	TRBJ2-3	CASSPPSGRADTQYF
TRBV4-1	TRBJ1-1	CASSQGGQGGTEAFF
TRBV12-2	TRBJ2-7	CASRLPTPTLLPAQYF
TRBV20-1	TRBJ1-2	CSVSYNYGYTF
TRBV5-1	TRBJ1-2	CASSLAGQGGYGYTF
TRBV10-3	TRBJ1-5	CAIRGTGGSQPQHF
TRBV7-9	TRBJ1-2	CASSSGTGGMGYGYTF
TRBV28	TRBJ1-4	CASSKPGDEKLFF
TRBV28	TRBJ2-1	CASSLGNRGNEQFF
TRBV6-5	TRBJ2-7	CASRKGQGYEQYF
TRBV4-1	TRBJ2-7	CASSRGTELYYEQYF
TRBV25-1	TRBJ1-1	CASSEGQGNTEAFF
TRBV5-1	TRBJ2-7	CASSWRDRAYEQYF
TRBV9	TRBJ1-2	CASSVEGDGYTF
TRBV2	TRBJ2-5	CANPRSSEETQYF
TRBV5-1	TRBJ1-3	CASSKIPGLNSGNTIYF
TRBV7-9	TRBJ2-7	CASSATPPRTQGYEQYF
TRBV14	TRBJ2-5	CASSQFTGGKNTQYF
TRBV27	TRBJ1-2	CASSPPQGHYGYTF
TRBV5-6	TRBJ1-2	CASSLGVVRSTF
TRBV5-5	TRBJ1-1	CASIPDGTRAFF
TRBV19	TRBJ2-3	CASSIKGGLARNTQYF
TRBV5-1	TRBJ2-7	CASRSGTGYEQYF
TRBV29-1	TRBJ2-2	CSVAQSPNRARELFF
TRBV4-1	TRBJ2-5	CASSQDEGGGETQYF
TRBV18	TRBJ1-2	CASSPGMGGPGQDDYGYTF
TRBV2	TRBJ2-7	CASSDPGMGIVSEQYF
TRBV7-9	TRBJ2-2	CASRLMRQGAGGELFF
TRBV5-4	TRBJ1-1	CASSPSRQGENTEAFF
TRBV18	TRBJ2-1	CASSPGTGHLNEQFF
TRBV4-1	TRBJ2-1	CASGDGTLNEQFF
TRBV28	TRBJ1-6	CASSLFRGQGWNSPLHF
TRBV20-1	TRBJ2-7	CSARETVQYF
TRBV7-2	TRBJ2-7	CASSRPEAYEQYF
TRBV27	TRBJ2-7	CASSSLAGGAMYEQYF
TRBV23-1	TRBJ1-2	CASSQSCPRSSYTF
TRBV19	TRBJ1-5	CASNGDTFNQPQHF
TRBV30	TRBJ2-1	CAWMALSSYNEQFF
TRBV6-1	TRBJ2-7	CASSEAAGSYEQYF
TRBV4-1	TRBJ2-7	CASSHSGQNTYEQYF
TRBV5-1	TRBJ2-2	CASIEGSAPYNTGELFF
TRBV19	TRBJ2-7	CASSDDGQASYEQYF
TRBV28	TRBJ1-5	CASGRGEPQHF
TRBV6-5	TRBJ2-7	CASSRLAGTSYEQYF